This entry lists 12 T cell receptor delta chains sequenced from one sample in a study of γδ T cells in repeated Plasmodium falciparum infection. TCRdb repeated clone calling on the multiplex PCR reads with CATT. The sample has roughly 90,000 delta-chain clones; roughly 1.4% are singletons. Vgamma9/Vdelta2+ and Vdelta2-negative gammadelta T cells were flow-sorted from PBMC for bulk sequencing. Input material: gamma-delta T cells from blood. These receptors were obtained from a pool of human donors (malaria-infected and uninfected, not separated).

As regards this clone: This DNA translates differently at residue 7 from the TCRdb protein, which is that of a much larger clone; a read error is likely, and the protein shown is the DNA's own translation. The chain's CDR3 is CALGELTAPRGIPRTDTDKLIF. The CDR3 DNA is TGTGCTCTTGGGGAACTCACAGCTCCTCGGGGGATACCACGAACCGACACCGATAAACTCATCTTT. The rearrangement links TRDV1 to TRDJ1, with TRDD3 matching 9 bases. The J gene was missing in TCRdb and was found by matching the end of the DNA to germline. The CDR3 runs to 22 residues. With V trimmed by 0 bases and J by 0 bases, 20 bases remained unmatched. Per germline, CDR1 TSWWSYY and CDR2 QGS.

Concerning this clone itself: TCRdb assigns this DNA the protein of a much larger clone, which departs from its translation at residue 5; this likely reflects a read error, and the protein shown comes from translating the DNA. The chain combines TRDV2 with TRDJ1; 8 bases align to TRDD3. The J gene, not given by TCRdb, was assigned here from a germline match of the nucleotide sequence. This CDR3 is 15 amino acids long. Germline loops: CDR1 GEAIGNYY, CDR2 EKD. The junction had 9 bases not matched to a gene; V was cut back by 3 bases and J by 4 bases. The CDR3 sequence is CACDGLGDHRDKLIF. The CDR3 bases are TGTGCCTGTGACGGGCTGGGGGACCACCGCGATAAACTCATCTTT.

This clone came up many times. CDR3 DNA sequence: TGTGCTCTTGGGGTCCGAACCCTTCCGAAGTACTGGGGGATAGATAGGATGGGGGAGAAACTCATCTTT. This encodes CALGVRTLPKYWGIDRMGEKLIF. V is TRDV1 and J is TRDJ1, with 11 bases aligning to TRDD3. Trimming took 4 bases from V and 8 from J; bases not matched to a gene: 33. CDR1 TSWWSYY and CDR2 QGS come from the germline V gene. The CDR3 sequence is 23 residues long.

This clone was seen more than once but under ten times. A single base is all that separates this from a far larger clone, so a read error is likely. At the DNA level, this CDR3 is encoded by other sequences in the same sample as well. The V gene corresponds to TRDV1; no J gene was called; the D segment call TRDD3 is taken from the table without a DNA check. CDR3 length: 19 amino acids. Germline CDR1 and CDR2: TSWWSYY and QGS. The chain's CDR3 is CALGVAIRKTNPYTDKLIF. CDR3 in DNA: TGTGCTCTTGGGGTTGCGATACGTAAAACCAACCCGTACACCGATAAACTTATCTTT.

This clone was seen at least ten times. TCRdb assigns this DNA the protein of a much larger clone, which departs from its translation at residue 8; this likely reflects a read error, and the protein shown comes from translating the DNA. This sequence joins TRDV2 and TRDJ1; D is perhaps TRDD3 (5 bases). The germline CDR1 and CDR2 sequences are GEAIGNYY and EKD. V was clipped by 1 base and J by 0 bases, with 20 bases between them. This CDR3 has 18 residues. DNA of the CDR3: TGTGCCTGTGACACATCTACGGCCTGGGCCCCGTACACCGATAAACTCATCTTT. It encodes CACDTSTAWAPYTDKLIF.

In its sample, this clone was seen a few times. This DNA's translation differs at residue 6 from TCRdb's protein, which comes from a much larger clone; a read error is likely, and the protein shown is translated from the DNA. CDR3: CACDPRGVTDKLIF. The CDR3 DNA sequence: TGTGCCTGTGACCCACGGGGGGTCACCGATAAACTCATCTTT. V usage is TRDV2 and J usage is TRDJ1; possible D gene TRDD3, 5 bases. The germline V gene encodes CDR1 GEAIGNYY and CDR2 EKD. The CDR3 is made up of 14 amino acids. V lost 3 bases and J 1 base, leaving 11 bases between the germline ends.

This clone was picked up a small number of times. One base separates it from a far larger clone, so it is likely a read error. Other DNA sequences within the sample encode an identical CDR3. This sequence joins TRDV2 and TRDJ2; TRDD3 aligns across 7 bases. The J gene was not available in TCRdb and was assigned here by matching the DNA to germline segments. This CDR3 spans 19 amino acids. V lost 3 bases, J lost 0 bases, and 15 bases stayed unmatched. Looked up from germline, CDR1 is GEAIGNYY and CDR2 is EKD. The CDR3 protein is CACDPLSGDNPALTAQLFF. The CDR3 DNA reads TGTGCCTGTGACCCCCTAAGTGGGGATAACCCCGCTTTGACAGCACAACTCTTCTTT.

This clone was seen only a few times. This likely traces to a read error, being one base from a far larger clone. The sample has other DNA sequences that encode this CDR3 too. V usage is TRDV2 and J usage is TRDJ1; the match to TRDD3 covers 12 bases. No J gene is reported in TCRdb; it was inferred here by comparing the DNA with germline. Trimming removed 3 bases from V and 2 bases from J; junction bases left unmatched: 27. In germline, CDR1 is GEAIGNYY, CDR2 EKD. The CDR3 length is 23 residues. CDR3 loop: CACDYLEPYSLGDTPESTDKLIF. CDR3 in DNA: TGTGCCTGTGACTATTTGGAGCCCTATTCACTGGGGGATACCCCTGAAAGTACCGATAAACTCATCTTT.

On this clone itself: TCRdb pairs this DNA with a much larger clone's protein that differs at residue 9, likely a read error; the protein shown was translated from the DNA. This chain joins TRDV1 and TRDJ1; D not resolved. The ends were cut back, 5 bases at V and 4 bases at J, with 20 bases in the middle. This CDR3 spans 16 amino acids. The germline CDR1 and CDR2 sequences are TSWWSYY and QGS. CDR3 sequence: CALGIRPVGNGDKLIF. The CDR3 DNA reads TGTGCTCTTGGGATAAGACCCGTTGGGAACGGCGATAAACTCATCTTT.

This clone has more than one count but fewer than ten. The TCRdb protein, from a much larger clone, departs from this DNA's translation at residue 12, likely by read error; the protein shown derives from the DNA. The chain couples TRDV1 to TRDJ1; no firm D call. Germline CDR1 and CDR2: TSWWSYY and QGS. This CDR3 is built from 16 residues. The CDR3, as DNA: TGTGCTCTTGGGGAGGGGCTCGATCCGTACACCTATAAACTCATCTTT. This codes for CALGEGLDPYTYKLIF.

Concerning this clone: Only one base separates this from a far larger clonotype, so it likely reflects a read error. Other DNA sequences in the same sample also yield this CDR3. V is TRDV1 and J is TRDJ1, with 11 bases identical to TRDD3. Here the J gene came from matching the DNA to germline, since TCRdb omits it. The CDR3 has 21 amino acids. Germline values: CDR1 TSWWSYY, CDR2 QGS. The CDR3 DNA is TGTGCCCTTGGGGAAGTTTCCTACCGTTGGTACTGGGGGATAACTACCGATAAACTCATCTTT. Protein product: CALGEVSYRWYWGITTDKLIF.

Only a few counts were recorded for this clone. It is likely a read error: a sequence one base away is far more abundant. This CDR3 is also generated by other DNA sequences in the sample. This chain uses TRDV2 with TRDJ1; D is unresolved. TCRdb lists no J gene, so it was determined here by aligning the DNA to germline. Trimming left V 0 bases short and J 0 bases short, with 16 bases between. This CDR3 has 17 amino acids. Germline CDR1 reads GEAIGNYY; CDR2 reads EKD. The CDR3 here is CACDTVDKGTHTDKLIF. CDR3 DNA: TGTGCCTGTGACACCGTCGACAAAGGTACACACACCGATAAACTCATCTTT.